The 27 T cell receptor beta chains below come from one sample, sequenced in a study of shared clonotypes between healthy human individuals. The method was immunoSEQ multiplex PCR; TCRdb's version includes in-frame clones alone and lacks a portion of them. The sample contains 490,000 or so clones, 70% to 80% of which appear only once. Sequencing was done on a sample of PBMCs. The receptors shown here come from a woman aged 40-49 years in good health. Some clones in this sample may be carry-over from other donors' samples.

V gene TRBV11-3 combines with J gene TRBJ2-2; D uncertain. This CDR3 has 14 residues. Germline CDR1 is SGHNT and CDR2 is YENEEA. The V end was cut by 5 bases, the J end by 6 bases, with 13 bases between. CDR3 sequence: CASSSGSLPGELFF. As DNA, the CDR3 is TGTGCCAGCAGCAGTGGATCATTGCCCGGGGAGCTGTTTTTT.

The rearrangement uses TRBV19 and TRBJ2-1; D is unresolved. CDR1 is LNHDA and CDR2 is SQIVND in the germline V gene (reference sequence). The CDR3 length is 13 residues. Trimming stripped 5 bases from V and 4 bases from J, with 9 bases between. The CDR3 sequence: CASSPHHYNEQFF. The CDR3 DNA sequence: TGTGCCAGTAGTCCCCACCATTACAATGAGCAGTTCTTC. Filled out from reference TRBV19 and TRBJ2-1, the complete variable domain reads DGGITQSPKYLFRKEGQNVTLSCEQNLNHDAMYWYRQDPGQGLRLIYYSQIVNDFQKGDIAEGYSVSREKKESFPLTVTSAQKNPTAFYLCASSPHHYNEQFFGPGTRLTVL.

The chain combines TRBV28 with TRBJ1-2, with TRBD1 as a possible D gene (6 bases). Trimming stripped 3 bases from V and 8 bases from J, with 16 bases between. CDR1 MDHEN and CDR2 SYDVKM come from the germline V gene. The CDR3 contains 14 residues. The CDR3, as DNA: TGTGCCAGCAGTTTCCGATCGGACACAGGGGGCTACACCTTC. Amino acids: CASSFRSDTGGYTF.

The rearrangement joins TRBV9 to TRBJ2-3; D possibly corresponds to TRBD2 (5 bases). In germline, CDR1 is SGDLS, CDR2 YYNGEE. V shed 1 base and J shed 5 bases, with 11 bases lying between them. CDR3 length: 14 amino acids. The CDR3 DNA sequence: TGTGCCAGCAGCGTACTCGGGAACCAAGATACGCAGTATTTT. It specifies CASSVLGNQDTQYF.

The chain joins TRBV27 to TRBJ1-5; 8 bases agree with TRBD1. Unmatched junction bases numbered 14, after V lost 7 bases and J lost 0 bases. Germline CDR1 MNHEY, CDR2 SMNVEV (reference sequence). The CDR3 runs 18 residues. As DNA, the CDR3 is TGTGCCAGCATTAACCGGGACAGGAGGCCCTATAGCAATCAGCCCCAGCATTTT. It yields the protein CASINRDRRPYSNQPQHF.

This clone was recorded once. This sequence joins TRBV18 and TRBJ2-7; TRBD1 agrees at 9 bases. J was trimmed by 2 bases and V by 5 bases; bases with no gene match: 10. This CDR3 is 16 amino acids long. The germline gives CDR1 KGHSH, CDR2 LQKENI. Here the CDR3 DNA reads TGTGCCAGCTCAACGATCCTCGGGACAGGGACCTACGAGCAGTACTTC. Translated: CASSTILGTGTYEQYF.

For this clone: Other DNA sequences in the sample encode the same CDR3. This chain connects TRBV28 to TRBJ1-1; D perhaps matches TRBD1 (5 bases). Trimming pared 3 bases from V and 3 bases from J, leaving 14 bases between. Germline V lookup: CDR1 MDHEN, CDR2 SYDVKM. This CDR3 is built from 15 residues. This CDR3 is CASSLDAGGDTEAFF. DNA for the CDR3: TGTGCCAGCAGTTTGGATGCGGGGGGAGACACTGAAGCTTTCTTT.

The chain couples TRBV6-5 to TRBJ2-1, with TRBD2 as a possible D gene (7 bases). Trimming took off 8 bases at V and 4 bases at J, with 15 bases between the two ends. This CDR3 region has 14 residues. Germline V lookup: CDR1 MNHEY, CDR2 SVGAGI. The CDR3 bases are TGTGCCAGCGGGAGGGACACTCTTTACAATGAGCAGTTCTTC. Amino acids: CASGRDTLYNEQFF.

A few counts support this clone. The rearrangement uses TRBV7-9 and TRBJ1-5; no clear D gene. This CDR3 comprises 17 residues. The V end was cut by 0 bases, the J end by 0 bases, with 12 bases between. Germline CDR1 reads SEHNR; CDR2 reads FQNEAQ (reference sequence). The CDR3 region is CASSLARHQYSNQPQHF. The CDR3 DNA reads as TGTGCCAGCAGCTTAGCCAGACATCAGTATAGCAATCAGCCCCAGCATTTT.

This chain links TRBV29-1 with TRBJ2-1; TRBD1 or TRBD2 may be the D gene (5 bases each). Trimming cost V 6 bases and J 8 bases, with 17 bases left between them. The CDR3 is 13 residues long. The germline V gene has CDR1 SQVTM and CDR2 ANQGSEA. CDR3 DNA: TGCAGCGTCGGGACCTTAACGGGCGATGAGCAGTTCTTC. This codes for CSVGTLTGDEQFF.

The count of this clone is one. This chain links TRBV10-3 with TRBJ2-3, with D unresolved. The V gene's germline CDR1 is ENHRY and CDR2 SYGVKD. Trimming removed 6 bases at V and 4 bases at J, with 14 bases between. The CDR3 sequence is 14 residues long. The CDR3 loop reads CAISEERWADTQYF. The CDR3 DNA reads as TGTGCCATCAGCGAGGAGAGATGGGCAGATACGCAGTATTTT.

The chain is built from TRBV29-1 and TRBJ2-7; 15 nucleotides match TRBD2. With 7 bases clipped from V and 2 bases from J, the junction kept 12 bases outside the gene matches. Germline CDR1 is SQVTM and CDR2 is ANQGSEA. The CDR3 is 17 residues long. The CDR3 DNA follows: TGCAGCGCTGGGGGACTAGCGGGAGGACCCCCCCCCTACGAGCAGTACTTC. This gives the protein CSAGGLAGGPPPYEQYF.

The chain links TRBV7-9 to TRBJ2-5; TRBD2 matches 7 bases. Germline V gene sequence: CDR1 SEHNR, CDR2 FQNEAQ (reference sequence). The V gene end was trimmed by 5 bases and the J gene end by 2 bases; junction bases not matched to a gene: 5. The CDR3 is 14 amino acids. The CDR3 DNA reads as TGTGCCAGCAGCCTACTAGCGTATCAAGAGACCCAGTACTTC. It translates to CASSLLAYQETQYF.

The chain has TRBV7-2 and TRBJ2-7; maybe TRBD1 (5 bases). Germline V gives CDR1 SGHTA, CDR2 FQGNSA. This CDR3 comprises 13 residues. Trimming took off 4 bases at V and 2 bases at J, with 9 bases between the two ends. Here the CDR3 DNA reads TGTGCCAGCAGCTCCAGGACACCCTACGAGCAGTACTTC. Amino acids: CASSSRTPYEQYF.

This rearrangement joins TRBV30 to TRBJ2-5, with D tentatively TRBD1 or TRBD2 (6 bases each). The CDR3 has 13 amino acids. Trimming stripped 5 bases from V and 5 bases from J, with 15 bases between. Germline lookup yields CDR1 GTSNPN and CDR2 SVGIG (reference sequence). CDR3 bases: TGTGCCTGGGGGGGGCCACATGGGGAGACCCAGTACTTC. The encoded protein is CAWGGPHGETQYF.

CDR3 residues: CASSPPPNTGELFF. Written as DNA, the CDR3 is TGTGCCAGCTCACCACCGCCGAACACCGGGGAGCTGTTTTTT. The rearrangement uses TRBV18 and TRBJ2-2; D unresolved. This CDR3 is built from 14 residues. V dropped 0 bases and J dropped 0 bases, with 2 bases sitting between them. Germline values: CDR1 KGHSH, CDR2 LQKENI.

J is TRBJ1-1 and V is TRBV9; TRBD1 is a possible D gene (5 bases). The germline V gene encodes CDR1 SGDLS and CDR2 YYNGEE. V gave up 1 base and J gave up 5 bases, with 12 bases separating them. The CDR3 spans 14 residues. CDR3 amino acids: CASSVSGEGTEAFF. The CDR3 DNA follows: TGTGCCAGCAGCGTATCGGGGGAGGGGACTGAAGCTTTCTTT.

This chain connects TRBV9 to TRBJ1-2; 7 bases are a match to TRBD1. The CDR3 runs to 14 residues. Unmatched junction bases numbered 5, after V lost 5 bases and J lost 1 base. Germline CDR1 SGDLS, CDR2 YYNGEE. The CDR3 DNA reads TGTGCCAGCAGGGCAACAGGGGATAACTATGGCTACACCTTC. It yields the protein CASRATGDNYGYTF.

The genes are TRBV7-3 and TRBJ2-1; the D gene could be TRBD1 or TRBD2 (6 bases each). Trimming left V 2 bases short and J 9 bases short, with 8 bases between. Germline V gene sequence: CDR1 SGHTA, CDR2 FQGTGA. This CDR3 contains 12 residues. DNA of the CDR3: TGTGCCAGCAGCTTAGGAGGGGGTGAGCAGTTCTTC. The encoded protein is CASSLGGGEQFF.

The V gene is TRBV7-9, the J gene TRBJ2-3; 8 bases align to TRBD2. Trimming removed 5 bases from V and 6 bases from J; junction bases left unmatched: 10. The CDR3 covers 15 residues. The germline V gene has CDR1 SEHNR and CDR2 FQNEAQ (reference sequence). CDR3 residues: CASSLLTSVYDTQYF. The DNA for the CDR3 is TGTGCCAGCAGCCTCCTGACTAGCGTCTATGATACGCAGTATTTT. The full variable domain, its missing parts supplied by reference TRBV7-9 and TRBJ2-3, is DTGVSQNPRHKITKRGQNVTFRCDPISEHNRLYWYRQTLGQGPEFLTYFQNEAQLEKSRLLSDRFSAERPKGSFSTLEIQRTEQGDSAMYLCASSLLTSVYDTQYFGPGTRLTVL.

CDR3 loop: CASSLGVAGGPQETQYF. CDR3 coding DNA: TGTGCCAGCAGCTTAGGAGTAGCGGGAGGGCCCCAAGAGACCCAGTACTTC. The V gene is TRBV7-9, the J gene TRBJ2-5, with TRBD2 matching 11 bases. This CDR3 has 17 amino acids. Germline V lookup: CDR1 SEHNR, CDR2 FQNEAQ (reference sequence). V shed 1 base and J 1 base; nucleotides not matched to a gene: 5.

The genes are TRBV7-2 and TRBJ2-1; D may be TRBD2 (5 bases). Germline V gives CDR1 SGHTA, CDR2 FQGNSA. Trimming shortened V by 1 base and J by 6 bases, and 13 bases separated the two germline ends. The CDR3 length is 15 residues. CDR3 DNA: TGTGCCAGCAGCTTAGGGACTGGACGGAGCAATGAGCAGTTCTTC. Protein: CASSLGTGRSNEQFF. Full variable domain (rest looked up from reference TRBV7-2 and TRBJ2-1): GAGVSQSPSNKVTEKGKDVELRCDPISGHTALYWYRQSLGQGLEFLIYFQGNSAPDKSGLPSDRFSAERTGGSVSTLTIQRTQQEDSAVYLCASSLGTGRSNEQFFGPGTRLTVL.

This chain joins TRBV28 and TRBJ1-4, with D perhaps TRBD1 (6 bases). This CDR3 is 14 amino acids long. With 5 bases removed from V and 8 bases from J, the gap between germline ends came to 15 bases. Germline V gene data show CDR1 as MDHEN and CDR2 as SYDVKM. CDR3 sequence (DNA): TGTGCCAGCAGTCCCCCTGGGGGCGGAGAAAAACTGTTTTTT. Protein product: CASSPPGGGEKLFF.

Notes on this clone: Other DNA sequences in the sample encode the same CDR3. The chain has TRBV7-2 and TRBJ2-1, with TRBD2 identical over 10 bases. V trimming: 5 bases; J trimming: 0 bases; junction bases outside the gene matches: 7. CDR1 and CDR2 from the germline V gene are SGHTA and FQGNSA. The CDR3 covers 17 residues. The CDR3 loop reads CASSPGLALSSYNEQFF. The CDR3 bases are TGTGCCAGCAGCCCGGGACTAGCGCTAAGCTCCTACAATGAGCAGTTCTTC.

The J gene is TRBJ2-5, the V gene TRBV4-2; D gene ambiguous. V dropped 2 bases and J dropped 2 bases, with 12 bases sitting between them. The CDR3 loop spans 15 amino acids. In germline, CDR1 is LGHNA, CDR2 YNFKEQ. CDR3 amino acids: CASSQRIGLQETQYF. CDR3 coding DNA: TGTGCCAGCAGCCAACGGATAGGGTTACAAGAGACCCAGTACTTC.

The chain joins TRBV27 to TRBJ2-1, with 7 bases aligning to TRBD2. The CDR3 is made up of 15 amino acids. Germline-derived CDR1 and CDR2 are MNHEY and SMNVEV (reference sequence). With V trimmed by 1 base and J by 4 bases, 4 bases remained unmatched. The CDR3 DNA is TGTGCCAGCAGTTTATGGGCGGGAGAGTACAATGAGCAGTTCTTC. Residues: CASSLWAGEYNEQFF.

This sequence joins TRBV27 and TRBJ2-1; TRBD2 matches 7 bases. Germline V gives CDR1 MNHEY, CDR2 SMNVEV (reference sequence). This CDR3 has 17 amino acids. The V gene end was trimmed by 7 bases and the J gene end by 6 bases; junction bases not matched to a gene: 18. CDR3 DNA sequence: TGTGCCAGCACGGGGAAACTAGCGTCGGGCTACGGCAATGAGCAGTTCTTC. Translating it yields CASTGKLASGYGNEQFF.